These T cell receptor beta chains were read from a single sample in a study of T cells in Graves' hyperthyroidism and ophthalmopathy. MiXCR, run by TCRdb on the multiplex PCR reads, gives a single entry per CDR3 protein. This repertoire shows some 570,000 distinct CDR3 sequences, under 20% found once; its top ten account for 17%. What was sequenced was blood. The receptors originated from a woman aged 18 to 35 with Graves' ophthalmopathy. The CDR3 runs from the conserved cysteine through the conserved F or W. Fields, in order: J gene, clone size, D gene, V gene, CDR3 protein, CDR3 DNA. D genes are given only for firm matches. Clone size is stated in some rows and not others, as once, few, many or a class when expanded.

J gene: TRBJ2-7; clone size: many; D gene: .; V gene: TRBV11-2; CDR3 protein: CASSLKRGTFAYEQYF; CDR3 DNA: TGTGCCAGCAGCTTAAAACGGGGGACGTTTGCCTACGAGCAGTACTTC
J gene: TRBJ1-2; clone size: many; D gene: .; V gene: TRBV3-1; CDR3 protein: CASSQGRSYGYTF; CDR3 DNA: TGTGCCAGCAGCCAAGGACGGAGCTATGGCTACACCTTC
J gene: TRBJ2-1; clone size: many; D gene: .; V gene: TRBV2; CDR3 protein: CARSLRSSYNEQFF; CDR3 DNA: TGTGCCAGATCCCTCAGAAGCTCCTACAATGAGCAGTTCTTC
J gene: TRBJ2-1; clone size: many; D gene: TRBD2; V gene: TRBV20-1; CDR3 protein: CSANTLLAGLNEQFF; CDR3 DNA: TGCAGTGCTAACACCCTGCTAGCGGGACTAAATGAGCAGTTCTTC
J gene: TRBJ2-1; clone size: few; D gene: TRBD2; V gene: TRBV5-6; CDR3 protein: CASSLAGLSSGIKSSYNEQFF; CDR3 DNA: TGTGCCAGCAGCTTGGCGGGACTTTCCAGCGGGATAAAAAGCTCCTACAATGAGCAGTTCTTC
J gene: TRBJ1-1; clone size: many; D gene: .; V gene: TRBV20-1; CDR3 protein: CSARDQGRVGNTEAFF; CDR3 DNA: TGCAGTGCTAGAGATCAGGGCAGGGTGGGGAACACTGAAGCTTTCTTT
J gene: TRBJ2-7; clone size: .; D gene: TRBD1; V gene: TRBV12-3/TRBV12-4; CDR3 protein: CASSFSLGTGLYEQYF; CDR3 DNA: TGTGCCAGCAGTTTTAGCCTCGGGACAGGGCTCTACGAGCAGTACTTC
J gene: TRBJ2-1; clone size: many; D gene: .; V gene: TRBV6-2/TRBV6-3; CDR3 protein: CASTGGGNEQFF; CDR3 DNA: TGTGCCAGTACAGGGGGGGGGAATGAGCAGTTCTTC
J gene: TRBJ1-6; clone size: .; D gene: .; V gene: TRBV6-2/TRBV6-3; CDR3 protein: CASSVGGASPLHF; CDR3 DNA: TGTGCCAGCAGTGTTGGGGGCGCTTCACCCCTCCACTTT
J gene: TRBJ1-5; clone size: many; D gene: .; V gene: TRBV2; CDR3 protein: CASSEGTQSQPQHF; CDR3 DNA: TGTGCCAGCAGTGAAGGGACCCAAAGTCAGCCCCAGCATTTT
J gene: TRBJ2-7; clone size: .; D gene: .; V gene: TRBV5-1; CDR3 protein: CASSSRLTGAEQYF; CDR3 DNA: TGCGCCAGCAGCTCCAGGCTAACCGGGGCCGAGCAGTACTTC
J gene: TRBJ1-1; clone size: .; D gene: .; V gene: TRBV19; CDR3 protein: CASIWLTEAFF; CDR3 DNA: TGTGCCAGTATTTGGCTCACTGAAGCTTTCTTT
J gene: TRBJ2-6; clone size: .; D gene: .; V gene: TRBV5-5; CDR3 protein: CASSLEGMQLISGANVLTF; CDR3 DNA: TGTGCCAGCAGCTTGGAGGGAATGCAATTAATCTCTGGGGCCAACGTCCTGACTTTC
J gene: TRBJ2-5; clone size: many; D gene: TRBD1; V gene: TRBV18; CDR3 protein: CASSPGQGIETQYF; CDR3 DNA: TGTGCCAGCTCACCAGGACAGGGCATAGAGACCCAGTACTTC
J gene: TRBJ1-5; clone size: .; D gene: .; V gene: TRBV25-1; CDR3 protein: CASSWSGNQPQHF; CDR3 DNA: TGTGCCAGCAGTTGGTCAGGGAATCAGCCCCAGCATTTT
J gene: TRBJ2-6; clone size: few; D gene: .; V gene: TRBV19; CDR3 protein: CASSIPRTGANVLTF; CDR3 DNA: TGTGCCAGTAGTATTCCCAGAACTGGGGCCAACGTCCTGACTTTC
J gene: TRBJ2-5; clone size: few; D gene: TRBD1; V gene: TRBV29-1; CDR3 protein: CSVEALGQGRETQYF; CDR3 DNA: TGCAGCGTTGAGGCCTTGGGACAGGGTAGGGAGACCCAGTACTTC
J gene: TRBJ1-2; clone size: many; D gene: .; V gene: TRBV7-6; CDR3 protein: CASSPLQGNYGYTF; CDR3 DNA: TGTGCCAGCAGCCCCTTACAGGGTAACTATGGCTACACCTTC
J gene: TRBJ2-7; clone size: many; D gene: TRBD1; V gene: TRBV7-3; CDR3 protein: CASSETGGEQYF; CDR3 DNA: TGTGCCAGCAGTGAAACAGGGGGCGAGCAGTACTTC
J gene: TRBJ1-2; clone size: many; D gene: .; V gene: TRBV12-3/TRBV12-4; CDR3 protein: CASSLAAYGYTF; CDR3 DNA: TGTGCCAGCAGTTTAGCCGCCTATGGCTACACCTTC
J gene: TRBJ2-2; clone size: .; D gene: .; V gene: TRBV10-3; CDR3 protein: CAISEQWDPNTGELFF; CDR3 DNA: TGTGCCATCAGTGAGCAATGGGATCCGAACACCGGGGAGCTGTTTTTT
J gene: TRBJ2-1; clone size: many; D gene: .; V gene: TRBV6-6; CDR3 protein: CASSYSERSSYNEQFF; CDR3 DNA: TGTGCCAGCAGTTACTCCGAGCGGAGCTCCTACAATGAGCAGTTCTTC
J gene: TRBJ1-6; clone size: many; D gene: .; V gene: TRBV13; CDR3 protein: CASSLAGSYNSPLHF; CDR3 DNA: TGTGCCAGCAGCTTAGCAGGATCCTATAATTCACCCCTCCACTTT
J gene: TRBJ1-4; clone size: .; D gene: .; V gene: TRBV18; CDR3 protein: CASSPRGSGEKLFF; CDR3 DNA: TGTGCCAGCTCACCACGGGGATCAGGAGAAAAACTGTTTTTT